This TCR beta chain was retrieved from a study of cytomegalovirus exposure and HLA in healthy donors. Regarding the study as a whole: Presence/absence analyses took donor sequencing depth as roughly uniform. A later analysis found that most CMV-associated TCR beta chains appeared HLA-restricted. Cytomegalovirus status was reportedly diagnosed by the classifier with high sensitivity and specificity. A list of more than 150 TCR beta chains associated with cytomegalovirus was given.

In germline, CDR1 is SEHNR, CDR2 FQNEAQ (reference sequence). The V end was cut by 4 bases, the J end by 3 bases, with 4 bases between. The CDR3 loop spans 12 amino acids. In this sample, this clone turned up a few times. As yet, its antigen is unknown. With 60 Vbeta and 13 Jbeta primers, the PCR was carried out. Sequencing was performed with immunoSEQ multiplex PCR; in TCRdb, only in-frame clones are kept and a portion is missing. The data contain 150,000 or so clones, approximately 73% of them singletons. The chain is built from TRBV7-9 and TRBJ2-1, with no clear D. Sequencing was carried out using PBMCs. This receptor was obtained from a young woman in good health and CMV-seronegative. Written as DNA, the CDR3 is TGTGCCAGCAGCTCCCGCTACAATGAGCAGTTCTTC. Protein product: CASSSRYNEQFF.